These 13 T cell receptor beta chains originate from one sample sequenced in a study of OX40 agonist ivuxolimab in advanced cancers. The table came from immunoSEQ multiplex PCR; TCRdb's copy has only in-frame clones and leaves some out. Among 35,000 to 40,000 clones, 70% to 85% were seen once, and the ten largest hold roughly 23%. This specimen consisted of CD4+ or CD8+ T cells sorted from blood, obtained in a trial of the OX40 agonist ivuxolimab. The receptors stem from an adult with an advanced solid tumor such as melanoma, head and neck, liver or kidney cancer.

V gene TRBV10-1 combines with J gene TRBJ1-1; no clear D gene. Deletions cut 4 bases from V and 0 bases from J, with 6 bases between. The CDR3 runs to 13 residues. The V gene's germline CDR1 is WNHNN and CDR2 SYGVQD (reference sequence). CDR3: CASSVDMNTEAFF. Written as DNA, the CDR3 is TGCGCCAGCAGTGTGGATATGAACACTGAAGCTTTCTTT.

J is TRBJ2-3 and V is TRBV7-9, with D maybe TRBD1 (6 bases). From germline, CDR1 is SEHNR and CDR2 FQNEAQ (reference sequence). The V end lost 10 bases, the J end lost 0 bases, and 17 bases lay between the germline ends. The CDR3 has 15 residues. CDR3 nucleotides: TGTGCCACCAAGCAGATAGGGGGTAGCACAGATACGCAGTATTTT. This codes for CATKQIGGSTDTQYF.

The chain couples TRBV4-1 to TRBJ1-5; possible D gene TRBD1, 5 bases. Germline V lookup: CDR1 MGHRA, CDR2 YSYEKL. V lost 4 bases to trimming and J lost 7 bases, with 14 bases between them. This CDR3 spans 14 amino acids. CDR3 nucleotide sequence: TGCGCCAGCAGCCCTCGACAGTCGGCCCAGCCCCAGCATTTT. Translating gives CASSPRQSAQPQHF.

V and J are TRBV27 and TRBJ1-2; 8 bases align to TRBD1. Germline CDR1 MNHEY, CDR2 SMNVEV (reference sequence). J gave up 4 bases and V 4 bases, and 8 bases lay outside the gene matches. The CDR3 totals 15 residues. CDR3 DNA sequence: TGTGCCAGCAGTTATCTCCGACAGGGGACCTATGGCTACACCTTC. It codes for CASSYLRQGTYGYTF.

The CDR3 protein is CASRLTGQETQYF. The CDR3 DNA is TGTGCCAGCAGACTGACAGGTCAAGAGACCCAGTACTTC. J is TRBJ2-5 and V is TRBV6-6; maybe TRBD1 (6 bases). Germline values: CDR1 MNHNY, CDR2 SVGAGI (reference sequence). V was shortened by 6 bases and J by 2 bases, with 10 bases between the two germline ends. This CDR3 is 13 amino acids long.

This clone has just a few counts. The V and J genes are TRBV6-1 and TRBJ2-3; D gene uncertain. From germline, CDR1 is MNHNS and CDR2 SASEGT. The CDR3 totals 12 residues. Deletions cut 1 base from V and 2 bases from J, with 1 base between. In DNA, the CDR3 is TGTGCCAGCAGTGAAGTCACAGATACGCAGTATTTT. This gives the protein CASSEVTDTQYF.

The CDR3 DNA is TGCAGCGTGGGGCAAGGGGGGTATGCCGGGGAGCTGTTTTTT. It yields the protein CSVGQGGYAGELFF. The gene calls are TRBV29-1 and TRBJ2-2; D may match TRBD1 or TRBD2 (6 bases each). The CDR3 runs 14 residues. Deletions cut 6 bases from V and 6 bases from J, with 17 bases between. CDR1 is SQVTM and CDR2 is ANQGSEA in the germline V gene.

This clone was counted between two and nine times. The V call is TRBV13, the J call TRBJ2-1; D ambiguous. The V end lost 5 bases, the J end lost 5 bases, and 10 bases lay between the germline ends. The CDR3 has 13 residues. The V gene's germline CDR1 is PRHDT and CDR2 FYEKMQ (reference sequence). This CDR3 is CASSRLTNNEQFF. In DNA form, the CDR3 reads TGTGCCAGCAGCCGCCTGACCAACAATGAGCAGTTCTTC.

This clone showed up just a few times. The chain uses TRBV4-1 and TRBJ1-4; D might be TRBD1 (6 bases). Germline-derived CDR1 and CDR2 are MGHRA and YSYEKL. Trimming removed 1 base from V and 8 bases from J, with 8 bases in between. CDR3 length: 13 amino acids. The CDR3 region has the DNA TGCGCCAGCAGCCAAGTCCAGGGGGAAAAACTGTTTTTT. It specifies CASSQVQGEKLFF.

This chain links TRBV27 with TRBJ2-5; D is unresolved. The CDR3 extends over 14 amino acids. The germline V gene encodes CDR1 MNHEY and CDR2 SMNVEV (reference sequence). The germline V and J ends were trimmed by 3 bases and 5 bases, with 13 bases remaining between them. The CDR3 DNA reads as TGTGCCAGCAGTTTCCCGCCCGGAAGGGAGACCCAGTACTTC. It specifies CASSFPPGRETQYF.

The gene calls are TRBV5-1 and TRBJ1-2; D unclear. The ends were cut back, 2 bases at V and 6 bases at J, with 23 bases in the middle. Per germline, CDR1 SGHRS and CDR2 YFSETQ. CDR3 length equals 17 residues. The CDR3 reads CASSLVISPTAKDGYTF. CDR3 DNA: TGCGCCAGCAGCTTAGTCATTTCTCCTACAGCGAAGGATGGCTACACCTTC.

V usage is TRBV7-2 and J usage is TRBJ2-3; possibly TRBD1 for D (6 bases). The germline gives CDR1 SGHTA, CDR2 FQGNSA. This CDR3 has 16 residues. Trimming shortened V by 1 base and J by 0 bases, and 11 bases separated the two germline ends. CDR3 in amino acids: CASSLVGQTSTDTQYF. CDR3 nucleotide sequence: TGTGCCAGCAGCTTAGTGGGACAAACTAGCACAGATACGCAGTATTTT.

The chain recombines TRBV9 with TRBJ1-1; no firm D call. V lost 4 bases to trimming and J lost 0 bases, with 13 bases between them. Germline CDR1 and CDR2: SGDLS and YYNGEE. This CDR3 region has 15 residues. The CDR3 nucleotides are TGTGCCAGCAGCCCTCGGACCGGGCTGAACACTGAAGCTTTCTTT. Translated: CASSPRTGLNTEAFF.